This T cell receptor (beta chain) was obtained from a study of beta chain features in type 1 diabetes. Germline V gene lookup returns CDR1 SGHTA and CDR2 FQGNSA. With 3 bases removed from V and 4 bases from J, the gap between germline ends came to 8 bases. The length of the CDR3 is 13 residues. The authors sorted CD4+ naive, central memory, regulatory and stem cell-like memory cells via CD45RO/CCR7/CD25/CD127/CD95/CD27. Note on this clone: The antigen remains undetermined. This sample includes further DNA sequences coding for the same CDR3.

Study-level results: Insertion counts at VDJ junctions were lower in type 1 diabetes patients, who also showed more deletions there. A greater similarity of naive, central memory and Treg TCRB repertoires was seen among patients than among healthy donors.

The authors reverse transcribed all of the isolated RNA, so sequencing captured expressed TCRB transcripts. Produced via immunoSEQ multiplex PCR; TCRdb's table is partial and in-frame only. The data hold 860,000 or so clones, with roughly 15% observed a single time. This receptor was obtained from a young woman in good health. Material for sequencing was naive CD4+ T cells from blood. The chain joins TRBV7-2 to TRBJ2-3; no reliable D call. The CDR3 nucleotides are TGTGCCAGCAGCTTGTTTTCGGCAGATACGCAGTATTTT. Translated: CASSLFSADTQYF.